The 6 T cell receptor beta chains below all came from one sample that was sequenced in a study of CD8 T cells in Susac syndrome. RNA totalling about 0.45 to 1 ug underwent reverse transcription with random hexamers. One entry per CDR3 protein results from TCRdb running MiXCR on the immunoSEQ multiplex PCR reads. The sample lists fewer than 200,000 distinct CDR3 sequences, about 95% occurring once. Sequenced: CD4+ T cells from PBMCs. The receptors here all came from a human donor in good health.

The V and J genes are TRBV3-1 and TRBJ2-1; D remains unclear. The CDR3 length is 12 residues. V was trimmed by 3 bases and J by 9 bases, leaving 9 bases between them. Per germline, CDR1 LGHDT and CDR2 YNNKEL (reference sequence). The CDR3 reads CASSHPTREQFF. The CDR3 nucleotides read TGTGCCAGCAGCCATCCTACGCGTGAGCAGTTCTTC.

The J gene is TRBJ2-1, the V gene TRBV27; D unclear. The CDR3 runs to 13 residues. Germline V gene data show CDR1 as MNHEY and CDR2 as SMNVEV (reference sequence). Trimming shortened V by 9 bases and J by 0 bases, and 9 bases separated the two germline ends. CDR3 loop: CARKKSSYNEQFF. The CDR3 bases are TGTGCCAGGAAGAAAAGCTCCTACAATGAGCAGTTCTTC.

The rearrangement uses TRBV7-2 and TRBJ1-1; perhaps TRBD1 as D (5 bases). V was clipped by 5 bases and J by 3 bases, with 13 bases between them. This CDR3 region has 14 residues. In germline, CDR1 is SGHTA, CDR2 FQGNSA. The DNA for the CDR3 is TGTGCCAGCAGCCCATTGGGGGGGGACACTGAAGCTTTCTTT. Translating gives CASSPLGGDTEAFF.

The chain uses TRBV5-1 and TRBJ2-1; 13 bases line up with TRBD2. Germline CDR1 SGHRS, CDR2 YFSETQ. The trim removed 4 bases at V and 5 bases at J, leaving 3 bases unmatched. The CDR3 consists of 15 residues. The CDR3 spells CASSPGTSGNNEQFF. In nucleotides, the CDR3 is TGCGCCAGCAGCCCCGGGACTAGCGGGAACAATGAGCAGTTCTTC. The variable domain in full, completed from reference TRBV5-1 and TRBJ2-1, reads KAGVTQTPRYLIKTRGQQVTLSCSPISGHRSVSWYQQTPGQGLQFLFEYFSETQRNKGNFPGRFSGRQFSNSRSEMNVSTLELGDSALYLCASSPGTSGNNEQFFGPGTRLTVL.

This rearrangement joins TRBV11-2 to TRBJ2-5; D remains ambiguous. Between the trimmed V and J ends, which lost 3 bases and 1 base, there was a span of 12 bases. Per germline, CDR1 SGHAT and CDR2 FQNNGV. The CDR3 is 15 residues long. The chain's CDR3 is CASSFPFGPQETQYF. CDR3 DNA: TGTGCCAGCAGCTTTCCCTTCGGACCCCAAGAGACCCAGTACTTC.

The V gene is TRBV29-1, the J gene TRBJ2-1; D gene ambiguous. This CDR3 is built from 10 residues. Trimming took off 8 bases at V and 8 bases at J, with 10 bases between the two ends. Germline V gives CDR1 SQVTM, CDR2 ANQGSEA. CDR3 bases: TGCAGCCCACGGAAGTATGAGCAGTTCTTC. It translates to CSPRKYEQFF.